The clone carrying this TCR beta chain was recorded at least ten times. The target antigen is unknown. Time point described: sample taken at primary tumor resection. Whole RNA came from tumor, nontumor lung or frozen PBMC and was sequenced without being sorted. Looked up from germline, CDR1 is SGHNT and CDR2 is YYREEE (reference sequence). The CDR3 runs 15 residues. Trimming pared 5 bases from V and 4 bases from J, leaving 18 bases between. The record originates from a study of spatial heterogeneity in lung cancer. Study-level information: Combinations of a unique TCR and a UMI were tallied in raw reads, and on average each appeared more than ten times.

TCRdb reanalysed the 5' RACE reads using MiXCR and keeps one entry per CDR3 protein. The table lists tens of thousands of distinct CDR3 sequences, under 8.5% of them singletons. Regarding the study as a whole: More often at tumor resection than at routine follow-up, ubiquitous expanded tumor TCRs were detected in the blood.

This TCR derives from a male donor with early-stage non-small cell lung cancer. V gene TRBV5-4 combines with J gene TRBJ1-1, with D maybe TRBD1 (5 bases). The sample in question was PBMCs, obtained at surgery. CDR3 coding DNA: TGTGCCAGCAGGCTAGGGGCGGGGGAAGGCACTGAAGCTTTCTTT. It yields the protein CASRLGAGEGTEAFF.